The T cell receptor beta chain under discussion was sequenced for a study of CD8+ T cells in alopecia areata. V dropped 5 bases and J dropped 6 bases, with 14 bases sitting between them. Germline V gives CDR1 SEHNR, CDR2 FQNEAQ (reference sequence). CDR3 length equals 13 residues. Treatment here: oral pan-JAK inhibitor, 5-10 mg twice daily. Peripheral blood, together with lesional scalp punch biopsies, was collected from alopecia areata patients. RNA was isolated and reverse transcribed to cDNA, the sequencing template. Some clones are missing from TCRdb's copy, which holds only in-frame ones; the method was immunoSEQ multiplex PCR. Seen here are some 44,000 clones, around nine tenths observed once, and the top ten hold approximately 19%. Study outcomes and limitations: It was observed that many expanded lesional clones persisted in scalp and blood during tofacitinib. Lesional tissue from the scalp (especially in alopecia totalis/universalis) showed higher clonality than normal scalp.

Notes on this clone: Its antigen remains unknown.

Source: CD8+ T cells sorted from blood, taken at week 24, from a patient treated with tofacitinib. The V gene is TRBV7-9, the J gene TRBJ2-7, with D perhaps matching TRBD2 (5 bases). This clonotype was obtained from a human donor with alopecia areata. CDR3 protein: CASSPPPAGEQYF. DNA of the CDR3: TGTGCCAGCAGCCCCCCCCCGGCGGGCGAGCAGTACTTC.